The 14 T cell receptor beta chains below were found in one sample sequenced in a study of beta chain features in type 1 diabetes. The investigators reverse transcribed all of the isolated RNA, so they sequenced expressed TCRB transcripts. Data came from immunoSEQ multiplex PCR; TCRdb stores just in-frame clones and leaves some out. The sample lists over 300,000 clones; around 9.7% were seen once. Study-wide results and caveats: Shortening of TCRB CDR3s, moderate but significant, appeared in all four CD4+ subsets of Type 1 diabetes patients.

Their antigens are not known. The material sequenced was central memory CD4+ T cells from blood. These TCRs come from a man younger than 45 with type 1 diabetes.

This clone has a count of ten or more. CDR3 sequence (DNA): TGTGCCATCAGTGAGTCGGAAGCGGGGGGGCAGGAGACCCAGTACTTC. As protein: CAISESEAGGQETQYF. The V call is TRBV10-3, the J call TRBJ2-5; 10 bases agree with TRBD2. This CDR3 is built from 16 residues. Germline V lookup: CDR1 ENHRY, CDR2 SYGVKD. V lost 0 bases, J lost 5 bases, and 6 bases stayed unmatched.

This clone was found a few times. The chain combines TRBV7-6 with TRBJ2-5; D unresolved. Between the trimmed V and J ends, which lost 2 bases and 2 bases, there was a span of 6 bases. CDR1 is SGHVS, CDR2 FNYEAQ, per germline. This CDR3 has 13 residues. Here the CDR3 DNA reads TGTGCCAGCAGCTTATGGTTACAAGAGACCCAGTACTTC. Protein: CASSLWLQETQYF. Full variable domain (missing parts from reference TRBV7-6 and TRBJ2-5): GAGVSQSPRYKVTKRGQDVALRCDPISGHVSLYWYRQALGQGPEFLTYFNYEAQQDKSGLPNDRFSAERPEGSISTLTIQRTEQRDSAMYRCASSLWLQETQYFGPGTRLLVL.

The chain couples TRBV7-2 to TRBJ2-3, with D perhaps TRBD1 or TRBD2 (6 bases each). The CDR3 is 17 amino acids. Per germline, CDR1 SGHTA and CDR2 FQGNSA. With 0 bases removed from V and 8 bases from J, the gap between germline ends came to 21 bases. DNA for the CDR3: TGTGCCAGCAGCTTAGCGGGGACAAGGAACCCGGAGGGTACGCAGTATTTT. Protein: CASSLAGTRNPEGTQYF.

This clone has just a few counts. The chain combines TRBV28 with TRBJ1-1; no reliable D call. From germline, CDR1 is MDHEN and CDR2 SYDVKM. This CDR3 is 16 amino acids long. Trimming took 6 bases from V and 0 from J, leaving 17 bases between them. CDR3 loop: CASSSRTRWVNTEAFF. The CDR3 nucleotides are TGTGCCAGCAGCAGCCGGACCCGGTGGGTGAACACTGAAGCTTTCTTT.

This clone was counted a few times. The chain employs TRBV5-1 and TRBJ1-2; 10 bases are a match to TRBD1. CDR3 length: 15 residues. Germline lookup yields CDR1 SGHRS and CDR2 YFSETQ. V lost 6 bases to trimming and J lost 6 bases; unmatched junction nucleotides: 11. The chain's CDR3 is CASTQTGTGADGYTF. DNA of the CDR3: TGCGCCAGCACTCAAACCGGGACAGGGGCGGATGGCTACACCTTC.

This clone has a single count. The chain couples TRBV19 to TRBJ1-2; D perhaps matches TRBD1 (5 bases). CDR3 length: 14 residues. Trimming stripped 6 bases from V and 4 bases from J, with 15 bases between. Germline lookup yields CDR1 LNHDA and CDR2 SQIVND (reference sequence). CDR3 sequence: CASRPSAGLYGYTF. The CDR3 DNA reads TGTGCCAGTAGGCCTTCTGCGGGGCTCTATGGCTACACCTTC.

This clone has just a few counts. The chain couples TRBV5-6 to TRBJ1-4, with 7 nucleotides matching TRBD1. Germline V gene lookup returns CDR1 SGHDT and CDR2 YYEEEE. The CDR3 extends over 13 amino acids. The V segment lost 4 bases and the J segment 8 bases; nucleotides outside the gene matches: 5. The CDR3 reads CASSHRGREKLFF. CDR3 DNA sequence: TGTGCCAGCAGCCACAGGGGTCGAGAAAAACTGTTTTTT.

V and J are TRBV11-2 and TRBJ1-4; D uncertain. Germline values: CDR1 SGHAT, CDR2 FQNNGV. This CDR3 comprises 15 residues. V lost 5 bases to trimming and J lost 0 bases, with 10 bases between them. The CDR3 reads CASSGRAATNEKLFF. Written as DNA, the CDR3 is TGTGCCAGCAGCGGGAGAGCTGCAACTAATGAAAAACTGTTTTTT.

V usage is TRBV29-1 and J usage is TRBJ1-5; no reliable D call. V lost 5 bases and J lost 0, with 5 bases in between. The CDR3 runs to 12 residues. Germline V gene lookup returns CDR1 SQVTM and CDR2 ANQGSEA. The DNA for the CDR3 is TGCAGCGTTCTGAGTAGCAATCAGCCCCAGCATTTT. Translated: CSVLSSNQPQHF.

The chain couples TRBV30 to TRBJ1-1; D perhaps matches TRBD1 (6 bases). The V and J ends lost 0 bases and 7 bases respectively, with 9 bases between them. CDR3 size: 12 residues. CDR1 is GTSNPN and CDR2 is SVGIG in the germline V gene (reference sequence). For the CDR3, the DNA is TGTGCCTGGAGTGTTGGGGGCCGTGAAGCTTTCTTT. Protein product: CAWSVGGREAFF.

CDR3 coding DNA: TGCGCCAGCAGCCAAGACCAGGGAGGAAACACCATATATTTT. Translated, it gives CASSQDQGGNTIYF. The rearrangement joins TRBV4-1 to TRBJ1-3; a possible D gene is TRBD1 (5 bases). The CDR3 has 14 residues. Per germline, CDR1 MGHRA and CDR2 YSYEKL. V lost 0 bases and J lost 4, with 7 bases in between.

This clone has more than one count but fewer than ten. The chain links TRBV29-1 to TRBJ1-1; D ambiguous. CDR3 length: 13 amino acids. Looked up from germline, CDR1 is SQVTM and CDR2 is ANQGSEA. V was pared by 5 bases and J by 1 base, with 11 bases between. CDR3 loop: CSVIRRENTEAFF. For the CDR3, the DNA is TGCAGCGTTATCAGACGGGAGAACACTGAAGCTTTCTTT. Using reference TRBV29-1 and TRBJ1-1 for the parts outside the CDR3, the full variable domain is SAVISQKPSRDICQRGTSLTIQCQVDSQVTMMFWYRQQPGQSLTLIATANQGSEATYESGFVIDKFPISRPNLTFSTLTVSNMSPEDSSIYLCSVIRRENTEAFFGQGTRLTVV.

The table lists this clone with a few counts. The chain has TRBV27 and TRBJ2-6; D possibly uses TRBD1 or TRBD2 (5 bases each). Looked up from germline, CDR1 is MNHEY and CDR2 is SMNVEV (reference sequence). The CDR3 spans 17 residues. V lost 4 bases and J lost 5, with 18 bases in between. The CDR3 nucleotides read TGTGCCAGCAGTTCTAACTACAGGTCCGGGAGGGCCAACGTCCTGACTTTC. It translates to CASSSNYRSGRANVLTF.

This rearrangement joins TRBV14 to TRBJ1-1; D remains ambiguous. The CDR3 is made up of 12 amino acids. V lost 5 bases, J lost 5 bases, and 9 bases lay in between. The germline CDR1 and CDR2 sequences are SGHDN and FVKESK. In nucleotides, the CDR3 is TGTGCCAGCAGCTGGGGAAGTACTGAAGCTTTCTTT. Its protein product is CASSWGSTEAFF.